This TCR beta chain was sequenced for a study of T cell repertoires in cytomegalovirus infection. Study in general: Both CMV infection and a matching HLA type were indicated by public TCR beta signatures. General study points: Identification of carriers of CMV plus the relevant HLA was achieved through cumulative public TCR beta family frequency. In two of eight donors, the top clonotype was HLA-C-restricted CMV-specific.

This CDR3 region has 13 residues. V lost 3 bases and J lost 2, with 7 bases in between. This clonotype was counted at least ten times. Its specificity is unknown. TCRdb called the reads again in MiXCR, with one record for every CDR3 protein. The table has some 700,000 distinct CDR3 sequences, about a third seen once. This clonotype originated in a human donor in good health (CMV status not recorded). Some clones in this sample may be carry-over from other donors' samples. This rearrangement joins TRBV12-3 or TRBV12-4 to TRBJ2-5; D gene ambiguous. The specimen was PBMCs. This CDR3 is CASSFSEQETQYF. The CDR3 coding sequence is TGTGCCAGCAGTTTTTCTGAGCAAGAGACCCAGTACTTC.